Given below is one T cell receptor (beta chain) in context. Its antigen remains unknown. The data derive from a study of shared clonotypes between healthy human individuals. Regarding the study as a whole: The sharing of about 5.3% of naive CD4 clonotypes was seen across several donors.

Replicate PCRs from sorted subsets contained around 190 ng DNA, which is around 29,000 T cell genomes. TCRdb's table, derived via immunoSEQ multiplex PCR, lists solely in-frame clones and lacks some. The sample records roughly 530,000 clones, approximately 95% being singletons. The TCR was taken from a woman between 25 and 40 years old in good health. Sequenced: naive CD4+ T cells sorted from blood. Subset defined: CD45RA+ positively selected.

CDR3 residues: CASRGPRGVGYGYTF. CDR3 nucleotide sequence: TGTGCCAGTAGAGGGCCTCGGGGGGTCGGCTATGGCTACACCTTC. The chain has TRBV19 and TRBJ1-2; D is perhaps TRBD1 (5 bases). V was trimmed by 6 bases and J by 4 bases, leaving 18 bases between them. From germline, CDR1 is LNHDA and CDR2 SQIVND (reference sequence). The CDR3 loop spans 15 amino acids. Full variable domain (rest looked up from reference TRBV19 and TRBJ1-2): DGGITQSPKYLFRKEGQNVTLSCEQNLNHDAMYWYRQDPGQGLRLIYYSQIVNDFQKGDIAEGYSVSREKKESFPLTVTSAQKNPTAFYLCASRGPRGVGYGYTFGSGTRLTVV.